The 23 T cell receptor beta chains below come from one sample, sequenced in a study of T cell changes during pregnancy in multiple sclerosis. Profiled with immunoSEQ multiplex PCR; TCRdb holds only in-frame clones, not every one. Among under 80,000 clones listed, 75% to 95% were seen once. This material consisted of CD4+ T cells from peripheral blood mononuclear cells, taken in the second trimester of pregnancy. The receptors were sampled from a female donor with multiple sclerosis, enrolled in a pregnancy study.

The chain uses TRBV2 and TRBJ1-1; TRBD1 agrees at 9 bases. CDR1 is SNHLY and CDR2 is FYNNEI in the germline V gene. The CDR3 spans 16 residues. V lost 5 bases to trimming and J lost 1 base; unmatched junction nucleotides: 8. The CDR3 DNA follows: TGTGCCAGCAGTCTGGACAGGGGTATTGCGAACACTGAAGCTTTCTTT. Translation gives CASSLDRGIANTEAFF.

The chain combines TRBV28 with TRBJ2-7; 8 bases agree with TRBD1. This CDR3 contains 16 residues. V dropped 5 bases and J dropped 5; count of bases not matched to a gene: 14. Per germline, CDR1 MDHEN and CDR2 SYDVKM. The CDR3 DNA sequence: TGTGCCAGCAGTCCCCAGGTCGGGACAGGCCGTAACGAGCAGTACTTC. This encodes CASSPQVGTGRNEQYF.

This chain joins TRBV6-5 and TRBJ1-2; weak D call: TRBD1 (5 bases). The ends were cut back, 0 bases at V and 8 bases at J, with 13 bases in the middle. Looked up from germline, CDR1 is MNHEY and CDR2 is SVGAGI. This CDR3 spans 14 amino acids. The CDR3 DNA reads TGTGCCAGCAGTTACTCGGTTCGGGAGGGGGGCTACACCTTC. This codes for CASSYSVREGGYTF.

This clone was seen a single time. The chain has TRBV10-3 and TRBJ1-4; D is possibly TRBD1 (5 bases). Trimming took 5 bases from V and 8 from J, leaving 9 bases between them. Germline values: CDR1 ENHRY, CDR2 SYGVKD. The CDR3 consists of 12 residues. For the CDR3, the DNA is TGTGCCATCAGTCGCGGGGGAGAAAAACTGTTTTTT. Translated, it gives CAISRGGEKLFF.

The chain employs TRBV5-1 and TRBJ2-5, with TRBD2 identical over 7 bases. The length of the CDR3 is 15 residues. V lost 0 bases to trimming and J lost 4 bases; unmatched junction nucleotides: 6. CDR1 SGHRS and CDR2 YFSETQ come from the germline V gene. Here the CDR3 reads CASSLVGLGSETQYF. DNA for the CDR3: TGCGCCAGCAGCTTGGTCGGACTAGGCTCAGAGACCCAGTACTTC.

The V and J genes are TRBV30 and TRBJ2-1; 9 positions match TRBD1. The CDR3 is made up of 15 amino acids. Germline lookup yields CDR1 GTSNPN and CDR2 SVGIG (reference sequence). With 2 bases clipped from V and 8 bases from J, the junction kept 10 bases outside the gene matches. The CDR3, as DNA: TGTGCCTGGAGTACCTGGGACAGGGTACGATATGAGCAGTTCTTC. Translated, it gives CAWSTWDRVRYEQFF.

The chain couples TRBV5-1 to TRBJ1-2, with 9 positions matching TRBD1. The CDR3 consists of 13 residues. Trimming took 4 bases from V and 7 from J; bases not matched to a gene: 5. The germline gives CDR1 SGHRS, CDR2 YFSETQ. In DNA form, the CDR3 reads TGCGCCAGCAGCCCCGGGACAGGGTTTGGCTACACCTTC. This gives the protein CASSPGTGFGYTF.

The V call is TRBV19, the J call TRBJ1-6; D might be TRBD1 (5 bases). The CDR3 loop spans 17 amino acids. The V gene's germline CDR1 is LNHDA and CDR2 SQIVND (reference sequence). V was pared by 7 bases and J by 0 bases, with 16 bases between. The CDR3 protein is CASTNHPGISYNSPLHF. The DNA of the CDR3 is TGTGCCAGTACTAATCACCCAGGGATCTCCTATAATTCACCCCTCCACTTT.

This rearrangement joins TRBV7-2 to TRBJ1-2, with D unclear. Germline V lookup: CDR1 SGHTA, CDR2 FQGNSA. With 5 bases removed from V and 0 bases from J, the gap between germline ends came to 10 bases. The CDR3 loop spans 14 amino acids. Written as DNA, the CDR3 is TGTGCCAGCAGCACGGAGATAGCTAACTATGGCTACACCTTC. Protein product: CASSTEIANYGYTF. Full variable domain (remainder filled in from reference TRBV7-2 and TRBJ1-2): GAGVSQSPSNKVTEKGKDVELRCDPISGHTALYWYRQSLGQGLEFLIYFQGNSAPDKSGLPSDRFSAERTGGSVSTLTIQRTQQEDSAVYLCASSTEIANYGYTFGSGTRLTVV.

This chain links TRBV9 with TRBJ2-3, with 8 bases identical to TRBD2. This CDR3 region has 14 residues. Germline lookup yields CDR1 SGDLS and CDR2 YYNGEE. V lost 4 bases to trimming and J lost 6 bases; unmatched junction nucleotides: 7. The CDR3 DNA reads TGTGCCAGCAGCATTCGGACTAGCTGGGATACGCAGTATTTT. Protein sequence: CASSIRTSWDTQYF.

This sequence joins TRBV15 and TRBJ2-5, with 10 nucleotides matching TRBD2. V shed 2 bases and J 2 bases; nucleotides not matched to a gene: 2. CDR1 and CDR2 (germline): LNHNV, YYDKDF (reference sequence). The CDR3 consists of 15 residues. CDR3 loop: CATSRSAGGQETQYF. The CDR3 nucleotides read TGTGCCACCAGCAGATCAGCGGGGGGGCAAGAGACCCAGTACTTC.

This chain connects TRBV4-1 to TRBJ1-2; D gene ambiguous. This CDR3 comprises 16 residues. Deletions cut 4 bases from V and 1 base from J, with 16 bases between. Germline values: CDR1 MGHRA, CDR2 YSYEKL. The CDR3 DNA follows: TGCGCCAGCAGCCCCCCAGACGGAGTTCATAACTATGGCTACACCTTC. Encoded protein: CASSPPDGVHNYGYTF.

This chain joins TRBV7-2 and TRBJ2-1; a possible D gene is TRBD2 (6 bases). V lost 3 bases, J lost 2 bases, and 14 bases lay in between. This CDR3 has 16 amino acids. CDR1 SGHTA and CDR2 FQGNSA come from the germline V gene. CDR3 sequence reads: CASSFLGGSAYNEQFF. The CDR3 DNA follows: TGTGCCAGCAGCTTCCTTGGGGGGTCCGCCTACAATGAGCAGTTCTTC.

V gene TRBV5-4 combines with J gene TRBJ1-3, with unresolved D. The CDR3 covers 19 residues. Germline V gene sequence: CDR1 SGHNT, CDR2 YYREEE (reference sequence). Trimming shortened V by 4 bases and J by 0 bases, and 23 bases separated the two germline ends. Here the CDR3 DNA reads TGTGCCAGCAGCGTCGGGCCCCTGGGCCCGGGGAACTCTGGAAACACCATATATTTT. Protein sequence: CASSVGPLGPGNSGNTIYF.

This clone has just one count. The rearrangement uses TRBV7-9 and TRBJ1-1; 9 nucleotides match TRBD1. Trimming removed 5 bases from V and 4 bases from J; junction bases left unmatched: 5. Germline values: CDR1 SEHNR, CDR2 FQNEAQ (reference sequence). The CDR3 is 14 residues long. CDR3 DNA sequence: TGTGCCAGCAGCCTACAGGGGGCGGCCACTGAAGCTTTCTTT. This translates into CASSLQGAATEAFF.

The rearrangement uses TRBV9 and TRBJ1-5; 9 bases are a match to TRBD1. The CDR3 runs to 15 residues. V trimming: 4 bases; J trimming: 5 bases; junction bases outside the gene matches: 7. The germline CDR1 and CDR2 sequences are SGDLS and YYNGEE. The CDR3 sequence is CASSTGGGTDQPQHF. DNA of the CDR3: TGTGCCAGCAGCACAGGGGGCGGTACGGATCAGCCCCAGCATTTT. Combining the CDR3 with reference TRBV9 and TRBJ1-5 gives the whole variable domain DSGVTQTPKHLITATGQRVTLRCSPRSGDLSVYWYQQSLDQGLQFLIQYYNGEERAKGNILERFSAQQFPDLHSELNLSSLELGDSALYFCASSTGGGTDQPQHFGDGTRLSIL.

The CDR3 spells CASSQQGARGEQYF. CDR3 DNA sequence: TGCGCCAGCAGCCAACAGGGGGCGCGTGGCGAGCAGTACTTC. The V call is TRBV4-1, the J call TRBJ2-7; 8 nucleotides match TRBD1. The CDR3 spans 14 residues. Germline V gene sequence: CDR1 MGHRA, CDR2 YSYEKL. V was pared by 2 bases and J by 6 bases, with 6 bases of the junction left unmatched.

J is TRBJ1-2 and V is TRBV6-5, with D maybe TRBD1 (6 bases). Germline V lookup: CDR1 MNHEY, CDR2 SVGAGI. The CDR3 has 16 residues. The V gene lost 0 bases and the J gene lost 4 bases, with 15 bases spanning the gap. The CDR3, as DNA: TGTGCCAGCAGTTACTCCGGGGGGCGTGTTGCCTATGGCTACACCTTC. This translates into CASSYSGGRVAYGYTF.

This sequence joins TRBV27 and TRBJ1-1; TRBD1 might be the D (5 bases). Germline V gene data show CDR1 as MNHEY and CDR2 as SMNVEV (reference sequence). The ends were cut back, 3 bases at V and 5 bases at J, with 10 bases in the middle. CDR3 length equals 13 residues. This CDR3 is CASSFSSGTEAFF. The CDR3, as DNA: TGTGCCAGCAGTTTCTCTTCAGGGACTGAAGCTTTCTTT.

V gene TRBV5-4 combines with J gene TRBJ2-3, with 7 bases fitting TRBD2. V lost 5 bases to trimming and J lost 2 bases; unmatched junction nucleotides: 11. The CDR3 is 16 amino acids. Germline CDR1 and CDR2: SGHNT and YYREEE (reference sequence). The CDR3 loop reads CASRPRLAPFTDTQYF. For the CDR3, the DNA is TGTGCCAGCAGGCCCCGACTAGCCCCTTTCACAGATACGCAGTATTTT.

This chain links TRBV5-1 with TRBJ2-7; D is ambiguous. The germline V gene encodes CDR1 SGHRS and CDR2 YFSETQ. This CDR3 spans 12 amino acids. V lost 4 bases and J lost 0, with 5 bases in between. The CDR3 is CASSRGSYEQYF. Here the CDR3 DNA reads TGCGCCAGCAGCCGAGGCTCCTACGAGCAGTACTTC.

V is TRBV29-1 and J is TRBJ2-5; D call uncertain. V lost 4 bases and J 2 bases, leaving 11 bases between the germline ends. Germline values: CDR1 SQVTM, CDR2 ANQGSEA. The CDR3 sequence is 13 residues long. The CDR3 bases are TGCAGCGTTGTGTCGCAGGCTCAAGAGACCCAGTACTTC. This sequence encodes CSVVSQAQETQYF. The variable domain in full, with the rest retrieved from reference TRBV29-1 and TRBJ2-5, is SAVISQKPSRDICQRGTSLTIQCQVDSQVTMMFWYRQQPGQSLTLIATANQGSEATYESGFVIDKFPISRPNLTFSTLTVSNMSPEDSSIYLCSVVSQAQETQYFGPGTRLLVL.

The gene calls are TRBV7-2 and TRBJ2-2; 8 bases match TRBD1. J gave up 6 bases and V 5 bases, and 11 bases lay outside the gene matches. Germline assignment: CDR1 SGHTA and CDR2 FQGNSA. The CDR3 has 16 amino acids. The CDR3 DNA reads as TGTGCCAGCAGCCGACAGACAGGGGTGGGTTCCGGGGAGCTGTTTTTT. Residues: CASSRQTGVGSGELFF. The full variable domain, its missing parts supplied by reference TRBV7-2 and TRBJ2-2, is GAGVSQSPSNKVTEKGKDVELRCDPISGHTALYWYRQSLGQGLEFLIYFQGNSAPDKSGLPSDRFSAERTGGSVSTLTIQRTQQEDSAVYLCASSRQTGVGSGELFFGEGSRLTVL.